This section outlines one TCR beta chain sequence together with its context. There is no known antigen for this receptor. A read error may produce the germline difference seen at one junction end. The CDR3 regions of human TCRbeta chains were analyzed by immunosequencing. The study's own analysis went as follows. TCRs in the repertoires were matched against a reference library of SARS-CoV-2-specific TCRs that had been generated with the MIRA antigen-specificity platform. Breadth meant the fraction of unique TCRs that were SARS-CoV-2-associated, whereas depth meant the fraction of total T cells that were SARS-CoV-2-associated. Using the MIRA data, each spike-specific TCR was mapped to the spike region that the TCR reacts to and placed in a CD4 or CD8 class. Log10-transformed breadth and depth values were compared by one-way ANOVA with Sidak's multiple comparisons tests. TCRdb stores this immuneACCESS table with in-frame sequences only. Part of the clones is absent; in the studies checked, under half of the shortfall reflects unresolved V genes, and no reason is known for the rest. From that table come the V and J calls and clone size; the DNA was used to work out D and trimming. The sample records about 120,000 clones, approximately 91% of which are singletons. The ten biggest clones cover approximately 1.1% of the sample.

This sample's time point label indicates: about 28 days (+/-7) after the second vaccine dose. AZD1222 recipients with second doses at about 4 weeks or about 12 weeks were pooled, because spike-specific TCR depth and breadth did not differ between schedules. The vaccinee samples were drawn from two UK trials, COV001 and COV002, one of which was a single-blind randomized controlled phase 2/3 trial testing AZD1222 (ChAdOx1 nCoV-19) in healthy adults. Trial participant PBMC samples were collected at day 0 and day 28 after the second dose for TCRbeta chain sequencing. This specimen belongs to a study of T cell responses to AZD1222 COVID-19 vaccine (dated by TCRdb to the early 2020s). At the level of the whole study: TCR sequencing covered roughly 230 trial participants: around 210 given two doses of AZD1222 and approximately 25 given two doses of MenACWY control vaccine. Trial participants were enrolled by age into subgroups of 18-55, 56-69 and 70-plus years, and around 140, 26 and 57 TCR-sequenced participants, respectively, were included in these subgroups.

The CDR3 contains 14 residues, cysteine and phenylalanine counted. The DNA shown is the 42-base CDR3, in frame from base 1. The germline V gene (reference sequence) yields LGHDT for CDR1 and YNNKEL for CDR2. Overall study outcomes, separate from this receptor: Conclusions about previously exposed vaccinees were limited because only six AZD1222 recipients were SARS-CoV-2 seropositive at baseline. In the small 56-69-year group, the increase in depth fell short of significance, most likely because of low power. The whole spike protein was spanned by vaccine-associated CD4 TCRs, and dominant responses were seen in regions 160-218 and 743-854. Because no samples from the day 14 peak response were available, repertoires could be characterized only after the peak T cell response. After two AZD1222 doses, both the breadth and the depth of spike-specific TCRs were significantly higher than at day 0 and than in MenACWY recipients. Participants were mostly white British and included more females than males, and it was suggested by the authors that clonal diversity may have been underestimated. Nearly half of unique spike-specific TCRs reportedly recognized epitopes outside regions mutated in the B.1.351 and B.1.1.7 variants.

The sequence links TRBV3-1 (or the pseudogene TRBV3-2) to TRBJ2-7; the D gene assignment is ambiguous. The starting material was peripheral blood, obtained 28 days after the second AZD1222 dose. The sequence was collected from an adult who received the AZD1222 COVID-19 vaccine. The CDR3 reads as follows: CASSQSPDLYGQYF. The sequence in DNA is TGTGCCAGCAGTCAGAGCCCGGACCTTTACGGGCAGTACTTC.